One and the same sample provided the 27 T cell receptor beta chains below, sequenced in a study of T cell responses to AZD1222 COVID-19 vaccine. The table came from immunoSEQ multiplex PCR; TCRdb's copy has only in-frame clones and leaves some out. The sample shows about 92,000 clones, under 90% of them seen only once. The sample was peripheral blood, taken on day 0 of AZD1222 vaccination. These TCRs come from an adult in good health.

This chain joins TRBV5-1 and TRBJ1-4, with a possible D match to TRBD1 (5 bases). The CDR3 consists of 18 residues. V lost 0 bases and J lost 0, with 15 bases in between. CDR1 SGHRS and CDR2 YFSETQ come from the germline V gene. The CDR3 sequence: CASSLGRGGLATNEKLFF. CDR3 DNA sequence: TGCGCCAGCAGCTTGGGGAGGGGCGGGCTTGCAACTAATGAAAAACTGTTTTTT.

The V gene is TRBV6-6, the J gene TRBJ1-1; tentative D call: TRBD1 (6 bases). The CDR3 is 16 residues long. The germline gives CDR1 MNHNY, CDR2 SVGAGI (reference sequence). Trimming left V 4 bases short and J 2 bases short, with 17 bases between. In DNA form, the CDR3 reads TGTGCCAGCAGTTCCCAAAACAGGGACGGAAACACTGAAGCTTTCTTT. Translated, it gives CASSSQNRDGNTEAFF.

The V call is TRBV28, the J call TRBJ2-7; D gene unclear. Per the germline V gene, CDR1 is MDHEN and CDR2 is SYDVKM. This CDR3 contains 12 residues. Trimming cost V 7 bases and J 6 bases, with 13 bases left between them. The CDR3 is CASTPYTGEQYF. In DNA form, the CDR3 reads TGTGCCAGCACCCCCTATACCGGCGAGCAGTACTTC.

The chain employs TRBV2 and TRBJ2-1; perhaps TRBD2 as D (6 bases). CDR1 is SNHLY and CDR2 is FYNNEI in the germline V gene. The CDR3 loop spans 13 amino acids. V was cut by 4 bases and J by 5 bases, with 9 bases left in between. CDR3 region: CASSGDWDNEQFF. For the CDR3, the DNA is TGTGCCAGCAGTGGGGACTGGGACAATGAGCAGTTCTTC.

J is TRBJ2-2 and V is TRBV7-6; TRBD2 aligns across 12 bases. The CDR3 covers 16 residues. V was clipped by 3 bases and J by 7 bases; unmatched bases: 6. Germline V gene lookup returns CDR1 SGHVS and CDR2 FNYEAQ. The DNA of the CDR3 is TGTGCCAGCAGCTTTTCTAGCGGGAGGGCCATCGGGGAGCTGTTTTTT. It translates to CASSFSSGRAIGELFF.

The J gene is TRBJ1-4, the V gene TRBV28; possible D gene TRBD1, 5 bases. The CDR3 contains 15 residues. CDR1 and CDR2 (germline): MDHEN, SYDVKM. V dropped 3 bases and J dropped 8 bases, with 16 bases sitting between them. CDR3 protein: CASSLGGVRGEKLFF. DNA for the CDR3: TGTGCCAGCAGTTTGGGAGGGGTGAGGGGAGAAAAACTGTTTTTT.

V and J are TRBV1 and TRBJ2-1; TRBD2, the table's D call, was not compared with the DNA. TRBV1 is described as a pseudogene. This CDR3 spans 19 amino acids. The CDR3 DNA is TGCACCAGCAGCCAAGGCCCCCGGACTAGCACCCCTGAGGGGAATGAGCAGTTCTTC. Translated, it gives CTSSQGPRTSTPEGNEQFF.

The chain uses TRBV19 and TRBJ2-2; D tentatively fits TRBD1 or TRBD2 (5 bases each). From germline, CDR1 is LNHDA and CDR2 SQIVND (reference sequence). There are 15 residues in the CDR3. Trimming shortened V by 1 base and J by 4 bases, and 10 bases separated the two germline ends. The CDR3 DNA reads TGTGCCAGTAGTATAGCTCGGGACGGCACCGGGGAGCTGTTTTTT. It yields the protein CASSIARDGTGELFF. Full variable domain (missing parts from reference TRBV19 and TRBJ2-2): DGGITQSPKYLFRKEGQNVTLSCEQNLNHDAMYWYRQDPGQGLRLIYYSQIVNDFQKGDIAEGYSVSREKKESFPLTVTSAQKNPTAFYLCASSIARDGTGELFFGEGSRLTVL.

The chain joins TRBV25-1 to TRBJ2-1, with D perhaps matching TRBD2 (6 bases). The V gene's germline CDR1 is MGHDK and CDR2 SYGVNS. Trimming cost V 0 bases and J 4 bases, with 19 bases left between them. The CDR3 runs 18 residues. The CDR3: CASSEYGGGAGLYNEQFF. CDR3 coding DNA: TGTGCCAGCAGTGAATATGGCGGCGGGGCGGGACTTTACAATGAGCAGTTCTTC. The whole variable domain, filled in from reference TRBV25-1 and TRBJ2-1, reads EADIYQTPRYLVIGTGKKITLECSQTMGHDKMYWYQQDPGMELHLIHYSYGVNSTEKGDLSSESTVSRIRTEHFPLTLESARPSHTSQYLCASSEYGGGAGLYNEQFFGPGTRLTVL.

The J gene is TRBJ1-2, the V gene TRBV6-4, with D possibly matching TRBD1 (5 bases). Germline V CDR1 and CDR2: MRHNA, SNTAGT. The V end was cut by 0 bases, the J end by 8 bases, with 13 bases between. The CDR3 has 14 residues. CDR3 region: CASSDSWQGGGYTF. Written as DNA, the CDR3 is TGTGCCAGCAGTGACTCGTGGCAGGGAGGCGGCTACACCTTC.

Regarding this clone: Its ends do not fully match the called genes, so a read error is possible. This chain connects TRBV19 to TRBJ1-3; a possible D gene is TRBD1 (5 bases). Germline V gene sequence: CDR1 LNHDA, CDR2 SQIVND (reference sequence). The CDR3 contains 14 residues. The CDR3 is CASSLDSSGNTIYF. CDR3 sequence (DNA): TGTGCCAGTAGTTTAGACAGCTCTGGAAACACCATATATTTT. Using reference TRBV19 and TRBJ1-3 for the parts outside the CDR3, the full variable domain is DGGITQSPKYLFRKEGQNVTLSCEQNLNHDAMYWYRQDPGQGLRLIYYSQIVNDFQKGDIAEGYSVSREKKESFPLTVTSAQKNPTAFYLCASSLDSSGNTIYFGEGSWLTVV.

The genes are TRBV6-5 and TRBJ1-2; unclear D gene. Trimming removed 6 bases at V and 8 bases at J, with 13 bases between. CDR1 is MNHEY, CDR2 SVGAGI, per germline. This CDR3 has 12 residues. The CDR3 reads CASRDSIGGYTF. In nucleotides, the CDR3 is TGTGCCAGCAGAGACTCAATTGGAGGCTACACCTTC.

This chain uses TRBV5-1 with TRBJ1-2, with 8 bases matching TRBD1. This CDR3 comprises 13 residues. V shed 4 bases and J 4 bases; nucleotides not matched to a gene: 3. The germline CDR1 and CDR2 sequences are SGHRS and YFSETQ. The CDR3 bases are TGCGCCAGCAGCACGACAGGGGTCTATGGCTACACCTTC. It specifies CASSTTGVYGYTF.

The chain has TRBV4-2 and TRBJ1-2; D perhaps matches TRBD1 (5 bases). The V and J ends lost 0 bases and 2 bases respectively, with 10 bases between them. Germline V gene data show CDR1 as LGHNA and CDR2 as YNFKEQ. The CDR3 loop spans 15 amino acids. The CDR3 region has the DNA TGTGCCAGCAGCCAAGATCGGGACCAGAACTATGGCTACACCTTC. As protein: CASSQDRDQNYGYTF.

This chain connects TRBV3-1 (or the pseudogene TRBV3-2) to TRBJ2-1; 8 bases are shared with TRBD1. The germline CDR1 and CDR2 sequences are LGHDT and YNNKEL (reference sequence). This CDR3 comprises 14 residues. V trimming: 4 bases; J trimming: 1 base; junction bases outside the gene matches: 0. The DNA for the CDR3 is TGTGCCAGCAGCCGGGACAGGTCCTACAATGAGCAGTTCTTC. Protein product: CASSRDRSYNEQFF.

The CDR3 sequence: CASSLGHGGRKTNEQFF. The CDR3 DNA reads TGTGCCAGCAGCTTAGGACATGGCGGGAGAAAAACCAATGAGCAGTTCTTC. The rearrangement uses TRBV7-9 and TRBJ2-1; TRBD2 agrees at 7 bases. The V gene's germline CDR1 is SEHNR and CDR2 FQNEAQ (reference sequence). The CDR3 extends over 17 amino acids. Trimming at V came to 1 base and at J to 6 bases, leaving 12 bases not matched to a gene. Using reference TRBV7-9 and TRBJ2-1 for the parts outside the CDR3, the full variable domain is DTGVSQNPRHKITKRGQNVTFRCDPISEHNRLYWYRQTLGQGPEFLTYFQNEAQLEKSRLLSDRFSAERPKGSFSTLEIQRTEQGDSAMYLCASSLGHGGRKTNEQFFGPGTRLTVL.

The table lists this clone with a count of one. The chain combines TRBV20-1 with TRBJ2-7; D remains unclear. The germline CDR1 and CDR2 sequences are DFQATT and SNEGSKA (reference sequence). This CDR3 comprises 12 residues. Trimming pared 3 bases from V and 3 bases from J, leaving 9 bases between. CDR3 region: CSASGGDYEQYF. Written as DNA, the CDR3 is TGCAGTGCTAGTGGTGGGGACTACGAGCAGTACTTC.

This clone came up a few times. This CDR3 is CASSGEVGGSGANVLTF. The CDR3 DNA reads TGTGCCAGCAGCGGAGAAGTTGGGGGTTCTGGGGCCAACGTCCTGACTTTC. The chain combines TRBV9 with TRBJ2-6; TRBD1 or TRBD2 may be the D gene (5 bases each). The germline gives CDR1 SGDLS, CDR2 YYNGEE. Trimming pared 3 bases from V and 1 base from J, leaving 14 bases between. The CDR3 extends over 17 amino acids.

J is TRBJ2-7 and V is TRBV3-1 (or the pseudogene TRBV3-2); a weak D match, TRBD2 (7 bases). CDR1 is LGHDT and CDR2 is YNNKEL in the germline V gene (reference sequence). This CDR3 region has 14 residues. Trimming stripped 6 bases from V and 5 bases from J, with 17 bases between. In nucleotides, the CDR3 is TGTGCCAGCAGACTACGCGGGGGCGCGGACGAGCAGTACTTC. Translated: CASRLRGGADEQYF.

This clone was seen just once. The rearrangement uses TRBV6-5 and TRBJ1-2; 9 positions agree with TRBD1. Germline V gene data show CDR1 as MNHEY and CDR2 as SVGAGI. With V trimmed by 5 bases and J by 4 bases, 8 bases remained unmatched. The CDR3 has 15 residues. The CDR3 is CASSKTGGDGYGYTF. CDR3 in DNA: TGTGCCAGCAGTAAGACAGGGGGAGACGGCTATGGCTACACCTTC.

J is TRBJ2-5 and V is TRBV11-1, with TRBD1 matching over 11 bases. This CDR3 has 15 residues. The germline V gene has CDR1 SGHAT and CDR2 FQDESV (reference sequence). V trimming: 5 bases; J trimming: 5 bases; junction bases outside the gene matches: 7. CDR3 in DNA: TGTGCCAGCAGCCCGGACAGGGGGCGCACGGAGACCCAGTACTTC. Its translation: CASSPDRGRTETQYF.

The table lists this clone with a few counts. The V gene is TRBV20-1, the J gene TRBJ2-5; D is undetermined. Germline V gene data show CDR1 as DFQATT and CDR2 as SNEGSKA (reference sequence). V was clipped by 3 bases and J by 0 bases, with 2 bases between them. The CDR3 is 11 amino acids. In DNA form, the CDR3 reads TGCAGTGCTAGCCACCAAGAGACCCAGTACTTC. This gives the protein CSASHQETQYF.

The chain carries TRBV6-6 and TRBJ1-5, with 7 bases fitting TRBD1. Germline V gene data show CDR1 as MNHNY and CDR2 as SVGAGI (reference sequence). V gave up 6 bases and J gave up 5 bases; unmatched junction bases: 7. This CDR3 is built from 14 residues. The CDR3 sequence: CASRPQGPDQPQHF. CDR3 bases: TGTGCCAGCAGGCCACAGGGGCCTGATCAGCCCCAGCATTTT.

This rearrangement joins TRBV6-5 to TRBJ1-2; 7 bases align to TRBD1. CDR3 length: 14 residues. Germline V gene lookup returns CDR1 MNHEY and CDR2 SVGAGI. J was trimmed by 4 bases and V by 5 bases; bases with no gene match: 7. The CDR3 DNA is TGTGCCAGCAGTCCCCGGGACAGATTCTATGGCTACACCTTC. It translates to CASSPRDRFYGYTF.

This clone was counted a few times. This chain joins TRBV3-1 (or the pseudogene TRBV3-2) and TRBJ1-2; perhaps TRBD1 as D (6 bases). The CDR3 contains 14 residues. Germline V gene lookup returns CDR1 LGHDT and CDR2 YNNKEL (reference sequence). V gave up 0 bases and J gave up 8 bases, with 13 bases separating them. This chain's CDR3 is CASSQDFRGDGYTF. The CDR3 DNA reads as TGTGCCAGCAGCCAAGATTTCAGGGGCGACGGCTACACCTTC.

The rearrangement links TRBV5-4 to TRBJ2-7; TRBD1 matches at 9 bases. This CDR3 region has 15 residues. Looked up from germline, CDR1 is SGHNT and CDR2 is YYREEE (reference sequence). V shed 3 bases and J 4 bases; nucleotides not matched to a gene: 8. This CDR3 reads CASSSAGTGRYEQYF. DNA for the CDR3: TGTGCCAGCAGCTCTGCCGGGACAGGGCGATACGAGCAGTACTTC.

This clone showed up just once. The chain is built from TRBV28 and TRBJ2-1, with 8 bases identical to TRBD1. Germline V gene lookup returns CDR1 MDHEN and CDR2 SYDVKM. The CDR3 is 16 amino acids. The J segment lost 2 bases and the V segment lost 6 bases, leaving 9 bases of the junction unmatched. CDR3 region: CASRFSGTGTYNEQFF. Here the CDR3 DNA reads TGTGCCAGCAGGTTCTCCGGGACAGGCACCTACAATGAGCAGTTCTTC.